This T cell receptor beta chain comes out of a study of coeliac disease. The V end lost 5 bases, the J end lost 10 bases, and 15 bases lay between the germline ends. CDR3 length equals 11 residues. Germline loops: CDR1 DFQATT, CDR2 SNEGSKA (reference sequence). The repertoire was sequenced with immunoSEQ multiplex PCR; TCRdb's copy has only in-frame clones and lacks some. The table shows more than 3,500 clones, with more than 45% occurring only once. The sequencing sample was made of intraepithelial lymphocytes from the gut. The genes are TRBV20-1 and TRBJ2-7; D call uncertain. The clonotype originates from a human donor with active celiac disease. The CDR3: CSALETPGQYF. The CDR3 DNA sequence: TGCAGTGCTCTTGAGACCCCAGGACAGTACTTC.